This is a list of T cell receptor beta chains from one sample in a study of cytomegalovirus exposure and HLA in healthy donors. The assay was immunoSEQ multiplex PCR, and TCRdb's table has in-frame clones only and misses some. This sample yields over 150,000 clones, of which about four fifths are seen a single time; about 3% belongs to the top ten. Sequenced sample: PBMCs. The receptors were gathered from a man in his late teens or twenties in good health and CMV-seronegative. The CDR3 runs from the conserved cysteine through the conserved F or W. The D gene is left open where the match is weak. Clone sizes are given selectively: once, few, many, or a class where the clone is expanded.

clone_size: once
v_call: TRBV11-2
d_call: -
j_call: TRBJ2-7
cdr3_length: 14
cdr3_aa: CASSFTRLQSEQYF
cdr3_nt: TGTGCCAGCAGTTTTACCAGGCTTCAATCCGAGCAGTACTTC

clone_size: -
v_call: TRBV11-2
d_call: -
j_call: TRBJ1-2
cdr3_length: 14
cdr3_aa: CASSPTTAPYGYTF
cdr3_nt: TGTGCCAGCAGCCCGACGACAGCCCCCTATGGCTACACCTTC

clone_size: -
v_call: TRBV7-2
d_call: -
j_call: TRBJ2-7
cdr3_length: 13
cdr3_aa: CASSFGSSYEQYF
cdr3_nt: TGTGCCAGCAGCTTCGGGAGCTCCTACGAGCAGTACTTC

clone_size: -
v_call: TRBV7-9
d_call: -
j_call: TRBJ1-3
cdr3_length: 14
cdr3_aa: CASSSQGTGNTIYF
cdr3_nt: TGTGCCAGCAGCTCTCAGGGTACTGGAAACACCATATATTTT

clone_size: -
v_call: TRBV9
d_call: -
j_call: TRBJ1-3
cdr3_length: 17
cdr3_aa: CASSDPMQGFSGNTIYF
cdr3_nt: TGTGCCAGCAGCGACCCGATGCAGGGCTTCTCTGGAAACACCATATATTTT

clone_size: -
v_call: TRBV5-1
d_call: TRBD2
j_call: TRBJ2-5
cdr3_length: 15
cdr3_aa: CASSDQGGGEETQYF
cdr3_nt: TGCGCCAGCAGCGACCAGGGCGGGGGGGAAGAGACCCAGTACTTC

clone_size: few
v_call: TRBV5-1
d_call: TRBD1
j_call: TRBJ2-2
cdr3_length: 15
cdr3_aa: CASSLRTGIPGELFF
cdr3_nt: TGCGCCAGCAGCTTGAGGACAGGGATCCCCGGGGAGCTGTTTTTT

clone_size: -
v_call: TRBV10-2
d_call: -
j_call: TRBJ1-5
cdr3_length: 14
cdr3_aa: CASSGSGGNQPQHF
cdr3_nt: TGCGCCAGCAGTGGGTCAGGGGGCAATCAGCCCCAGCATTTT

clone_size: -
v_call: TRBV28
d_call: TRBD1
j_call: TRBJ1-1
cdr3_length: 14
cdr3_aa: CASSNLQGRTEAFF
cdr3_nt: TGTGCCAGCAGTAATTTACAGGGGAGGACTGAAGCTTTCTTT

clone_size: -
v_call: TRBV5-4
d_call: -
j_call: TRBJ2-1
cdr3_length: 17
cdr3_aa: CASTFGVEGGPDNEQFF
cdr3_nt: TGTGCCAGCACCTTTGGGGTGGAGGGGGGGCCCGACAATGAGCAGTTCTTC

clone_size: -
v_call: TRBV27
d_call: TRBD2
j_call: TRBJ2-4
cdr3_length: 15
cdr3_aa: CASSSLWRGGNSQYF
cdr3_nt: TGTGCCAGCAGTTCCCTCTGGCGGGGGGGAAACAGTCAGTACTTC

clone_size: -
v_call: TRBV9
d_call: TRBD1
j_call: TRBJ1-1
cdr3_length: 15
cdr3_aa: CASSQTGATNTEAFF
cdr3_nt: TGTGCCAGCAGCCAAACAGGGGCGACGAACACTGAAGCTTTCTTT

clone_size: -
v_call: TRBV6-5
d_call: -
j_call: TRBJ1-1
cdr3_length: 15
cdr3_aa: CASSYAGRSNTEAFF
cdr3_nt: TGTGCCAGCAGTTACGCGGGACGCTCGAACACTGAAGCTTTCTTT

clone_size: -
v_call: TRBV9
d_call: -
j_call: TRBJ2-2
cdr3_length: 17
cdr3_aa: CASSEAPREPNTGELFF
cdr3_nt: TGTGCCAGCAGCGAGGCCCCCCGGGAACCGAACACCGGGGAGCTGTTTTTT